This record looks at one T cell receptor beta chain sequence and its context. The table came from immunoSEQ multiplex PCR; TCRdb's copy has only in-frame clones and leaves some out. Among tens of thousands of clones listed, over 80% were seen once. This CDR3 comprises 14 residues. With 3 bases clipped from V and 2 bases from J, the junction kept 0 bases outside the gene matches. The germline V gene encodes CDR1 MRHNA and CDR2 SNTAGT. This entry comes from a study of Tregs in tolerant kidney transplant recipients. The sequenced sample was CD4+ T cells from blood. The rearrangement links TRBV6-4 to TRBJ2-1; 8 positions match TRBD2. The clonotype originates from a human donor in good health. This CDR3 is CASSERGAYNEQFF. The DNA for the CDR3 is TGTGCCAGCAGTGAGCGGGGGGCCTACAATGAGCAGTTCTTC.